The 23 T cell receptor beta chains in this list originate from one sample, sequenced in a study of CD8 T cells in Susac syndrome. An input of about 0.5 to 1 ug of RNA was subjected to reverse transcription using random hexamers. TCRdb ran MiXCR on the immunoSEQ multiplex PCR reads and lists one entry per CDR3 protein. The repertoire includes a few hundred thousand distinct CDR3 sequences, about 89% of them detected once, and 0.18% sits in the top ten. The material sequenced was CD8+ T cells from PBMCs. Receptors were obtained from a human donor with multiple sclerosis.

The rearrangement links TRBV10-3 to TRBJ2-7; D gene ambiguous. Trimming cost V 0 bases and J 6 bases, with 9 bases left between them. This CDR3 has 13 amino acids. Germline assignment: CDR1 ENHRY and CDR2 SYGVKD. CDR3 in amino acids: CAISESDPTEQYF. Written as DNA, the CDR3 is TGTGCCATCAGTGAGTCGGACCCAACCGAGCAGTACTTC.

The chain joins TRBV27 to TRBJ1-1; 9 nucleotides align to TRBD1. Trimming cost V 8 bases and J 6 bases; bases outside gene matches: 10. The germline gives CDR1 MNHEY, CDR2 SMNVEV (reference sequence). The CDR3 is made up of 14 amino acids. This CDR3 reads CASGSDRGWAEAFF. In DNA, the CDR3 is TGTGCCAGCGGGTCGGACAGGGGCTGGGCTGAAGCTTTCTTT.

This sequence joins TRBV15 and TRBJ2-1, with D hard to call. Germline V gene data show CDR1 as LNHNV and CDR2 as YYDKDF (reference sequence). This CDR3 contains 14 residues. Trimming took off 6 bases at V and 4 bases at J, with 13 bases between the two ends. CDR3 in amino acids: CATSALMGYNEQFF. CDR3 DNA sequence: TGTGCCACCAGTGCACTTATGGGGTACAATGAGCAGTTCTTC. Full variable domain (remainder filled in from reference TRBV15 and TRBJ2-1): DAMVIQNPRYQVTQFGKPVTLSCSQTLNHNVMYWYQQKSSQAPKLLFHYYDKDFNNEADTPDNFQSRRPNTSFCFLDIRSPGLGDTAMYLCATSALMGYNEQFFGPGTRLTVL.

CDR3 bases: TGCAGCGTTGGCGGTGGGCGTGGGTACGAGCAGTACTTC. Its translation is CSVGGGRGYEQYF. The chain is built from TRBV29-1 and TRBJ2-7, with D unclear. Trimming took off 4 bases at V and 4 bases at J, with 14 bases between the two ends. CDR3 length: 13 residues. From germline, CDR1 is SQVTM and CDR2 ANQGSEA.

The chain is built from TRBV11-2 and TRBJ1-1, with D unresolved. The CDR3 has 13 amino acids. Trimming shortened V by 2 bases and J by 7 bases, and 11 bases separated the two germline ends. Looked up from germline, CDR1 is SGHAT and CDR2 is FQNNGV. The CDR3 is CASSLFKGYEAFF. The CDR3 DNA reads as TGTGCCAGCAGCTTATTCAAGGGCTATGAAGCTTTCTTT. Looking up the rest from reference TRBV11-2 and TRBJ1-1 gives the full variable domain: EAGVAQSPRYKIIEKRQSVAFWCNPISGHATLYWYQQILGQGPKLLIQFQNNGVVDDSQLPKDRFSAERLKGVDSTLKIQPAKLEDSAVYLCASSLFKGYEAFFGQGTRLTVV.

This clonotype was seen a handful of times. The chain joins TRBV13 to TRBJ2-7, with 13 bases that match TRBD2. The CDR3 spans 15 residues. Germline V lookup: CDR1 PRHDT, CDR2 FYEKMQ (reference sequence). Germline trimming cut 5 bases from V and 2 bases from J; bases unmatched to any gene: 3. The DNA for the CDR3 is TGTGCCAGCAGCGCGGGACTAGCGGGAACCTACGAGCAGTACTTC. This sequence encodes CASSAGLAGTYEQYF.

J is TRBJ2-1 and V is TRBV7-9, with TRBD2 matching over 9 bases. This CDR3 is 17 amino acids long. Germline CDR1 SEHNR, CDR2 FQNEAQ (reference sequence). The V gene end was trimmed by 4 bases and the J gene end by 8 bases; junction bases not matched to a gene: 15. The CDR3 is CASSSSIAGEGGDEQFF. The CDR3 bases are TGTGCCAGCAGCTCCTCAATAGCGGGAGAAGGGGGGGATGAGCAGTTCTTC.

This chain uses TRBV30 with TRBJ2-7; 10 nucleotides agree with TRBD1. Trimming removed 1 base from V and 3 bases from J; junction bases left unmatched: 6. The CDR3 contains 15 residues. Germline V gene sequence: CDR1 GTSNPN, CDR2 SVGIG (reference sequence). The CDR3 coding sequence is TGTGCCTGGAGTGGGGGGACAGGGGATTACTACGAGCAGTACTTC. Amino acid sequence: CAWSGGTGDYYEQYF.

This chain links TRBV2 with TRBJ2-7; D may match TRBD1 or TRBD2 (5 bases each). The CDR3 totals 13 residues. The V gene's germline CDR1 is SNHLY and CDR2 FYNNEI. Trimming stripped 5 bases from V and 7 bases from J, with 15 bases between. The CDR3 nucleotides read TGTGCCAGCAGTCAGCAGGGCCCGGGGGAGCAGTACTTC. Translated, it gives CASSQQGPGEQYF.

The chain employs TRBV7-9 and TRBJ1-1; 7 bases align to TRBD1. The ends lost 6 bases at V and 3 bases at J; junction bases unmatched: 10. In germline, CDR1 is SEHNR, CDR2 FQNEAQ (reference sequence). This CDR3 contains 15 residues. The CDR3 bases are TGTGCCAGCAGTTTAACAGGGGTCATGGACACTGAAGCTTTCTTT. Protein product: CASSLTGVMDTEAFF.

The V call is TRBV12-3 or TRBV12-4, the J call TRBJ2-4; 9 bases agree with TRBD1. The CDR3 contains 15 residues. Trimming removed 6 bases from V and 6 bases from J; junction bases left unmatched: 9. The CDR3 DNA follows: TGTGCCAGCAGGAGTACAGGGGGCGCGGGAAACATTCAGTACTTC. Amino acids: CASRSTGGAGNIQYF.

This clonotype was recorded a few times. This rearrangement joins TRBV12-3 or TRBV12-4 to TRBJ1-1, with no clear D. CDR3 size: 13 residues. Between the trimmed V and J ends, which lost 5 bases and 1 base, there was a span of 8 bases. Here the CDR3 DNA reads TGTGCCAGCAGTGAGGCAACGAACACTGAAGCTTTCTTT. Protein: CASSEATNTEAFF.

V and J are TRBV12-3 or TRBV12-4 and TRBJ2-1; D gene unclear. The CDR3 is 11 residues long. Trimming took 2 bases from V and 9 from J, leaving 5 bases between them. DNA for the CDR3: TGTGCCAGCAGTTTAACGAGTGAGCAGTTCTTC. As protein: CASSLTSEQFF.

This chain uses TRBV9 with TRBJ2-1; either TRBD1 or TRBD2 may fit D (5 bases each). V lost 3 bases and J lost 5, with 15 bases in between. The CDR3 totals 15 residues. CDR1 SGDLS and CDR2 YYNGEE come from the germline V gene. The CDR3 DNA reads TGTGCCAGCAGCGCAACCGGGACGGCCCACAATGAGCAGTTCTTC. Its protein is CASSATGTAHNEQFF.

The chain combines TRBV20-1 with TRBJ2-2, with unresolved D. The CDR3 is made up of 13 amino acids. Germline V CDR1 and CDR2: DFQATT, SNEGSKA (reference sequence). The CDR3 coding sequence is TGCAGCGCGCCAGATAGGGAAACCGGGGAGCTGTTTTTT. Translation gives CSAPDRETGELFF.

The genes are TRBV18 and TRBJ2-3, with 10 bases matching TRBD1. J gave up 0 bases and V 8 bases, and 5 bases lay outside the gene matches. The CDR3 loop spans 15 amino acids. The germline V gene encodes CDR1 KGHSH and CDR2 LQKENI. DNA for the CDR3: TGTGCCAGCCTACGACAGGGGGCGAGCACAGATACGCAGTATTTT. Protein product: CASLRQGASTDTQYF.

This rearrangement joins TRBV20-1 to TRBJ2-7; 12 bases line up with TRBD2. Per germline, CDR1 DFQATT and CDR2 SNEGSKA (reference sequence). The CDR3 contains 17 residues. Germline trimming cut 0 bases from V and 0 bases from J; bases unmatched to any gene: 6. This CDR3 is CSARDRGLAGGSYEQYF. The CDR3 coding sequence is TGCAGTGCTAGAGATCGGGGACTAGCGGGTGGCTCCTACGAGCAGTACTTC.

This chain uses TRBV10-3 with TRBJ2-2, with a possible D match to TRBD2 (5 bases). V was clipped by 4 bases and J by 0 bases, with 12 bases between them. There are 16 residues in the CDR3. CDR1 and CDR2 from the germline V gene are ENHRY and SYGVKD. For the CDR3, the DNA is TGTGCCATCAGTGTACCGGGATCTCCGAACACCGGGGAGCTGTTTTTT. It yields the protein CAISVPGSPNTGELFF.

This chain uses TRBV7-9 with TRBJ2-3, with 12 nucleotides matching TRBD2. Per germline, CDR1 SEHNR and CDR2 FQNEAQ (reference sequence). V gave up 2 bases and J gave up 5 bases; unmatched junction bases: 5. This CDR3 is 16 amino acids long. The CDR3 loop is CASSLRLAGVIDTQYF. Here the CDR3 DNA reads TGTGCCAGCAGCTTACGACTAGCGGGAGTCATAGATACGCAGTATTTT.

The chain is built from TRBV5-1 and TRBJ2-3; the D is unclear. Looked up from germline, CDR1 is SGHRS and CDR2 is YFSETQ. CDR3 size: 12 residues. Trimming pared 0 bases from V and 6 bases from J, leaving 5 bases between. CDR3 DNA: TGCGCCAGCAGCTTGGTTGATGATACGCAGTATTTT. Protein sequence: CASSLVDDTQYF.

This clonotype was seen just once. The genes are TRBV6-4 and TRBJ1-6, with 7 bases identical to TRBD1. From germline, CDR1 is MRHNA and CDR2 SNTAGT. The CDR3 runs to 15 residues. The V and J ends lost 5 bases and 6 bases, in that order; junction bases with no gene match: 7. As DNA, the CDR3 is TGTGCCAGCAGTCAGGAAGGGGGCAGTAATTCACCCCTCCACTTT. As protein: CASSQEGGSNSPLHF.

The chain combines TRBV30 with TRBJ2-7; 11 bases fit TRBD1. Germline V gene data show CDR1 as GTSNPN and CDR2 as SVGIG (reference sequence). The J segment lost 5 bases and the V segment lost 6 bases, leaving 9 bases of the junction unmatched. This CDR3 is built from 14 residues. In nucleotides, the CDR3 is TGTGCCTGTTCATTAGGGACAGGGGGAGACGAGCAGTACTTC. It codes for CACSLGTGGDEQYF.

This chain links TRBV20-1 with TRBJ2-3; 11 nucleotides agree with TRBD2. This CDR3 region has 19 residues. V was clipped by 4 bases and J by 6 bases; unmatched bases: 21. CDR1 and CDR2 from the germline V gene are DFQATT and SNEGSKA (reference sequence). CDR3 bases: TGCAGTGCTACTCGCCGCGGTGTAGCGGGGGGGACGCCCATGGATACGCAGTATTTT. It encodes CSATRRGVAGGTPMDTQYF.